This TCR beta chain was captured in a study of T-cell reconstitution after alpha-beta-depleted transplantation in children. Construction of the TCRbeta library involved unique molecular identifiers. TCRdb reanalysed the PCR reads using MiXCR and keeps one entry per CDR3 protein. This table holds approximately 400,000 distinct CDR3 sequences, about 11% found once. This clonotype was seen only a few times. The CDR3 covers 14 residues. V was trimmed by 5 bases and J by 2 bases, leaving 11 bases between them. The germline gives CDR1 MNHEY, CDR2 SMNVEV (reference sequence). This receptor was taken from a human donor who donated a stem cell graft to a child with acute myeloid leukemia. Sequenced material: PBMCs from the stem cell graft donor, taken from the stem cell graft. This chain joins TRBV27 and TRBJ2-3; no definite D call. CDR3 amino acids: CASSPDPFTDTQYF. In nucleotides, the CDR3 is TGTGCCAGCAGTCCCGATCCTTTCACAGATACGCAGTATTTT.